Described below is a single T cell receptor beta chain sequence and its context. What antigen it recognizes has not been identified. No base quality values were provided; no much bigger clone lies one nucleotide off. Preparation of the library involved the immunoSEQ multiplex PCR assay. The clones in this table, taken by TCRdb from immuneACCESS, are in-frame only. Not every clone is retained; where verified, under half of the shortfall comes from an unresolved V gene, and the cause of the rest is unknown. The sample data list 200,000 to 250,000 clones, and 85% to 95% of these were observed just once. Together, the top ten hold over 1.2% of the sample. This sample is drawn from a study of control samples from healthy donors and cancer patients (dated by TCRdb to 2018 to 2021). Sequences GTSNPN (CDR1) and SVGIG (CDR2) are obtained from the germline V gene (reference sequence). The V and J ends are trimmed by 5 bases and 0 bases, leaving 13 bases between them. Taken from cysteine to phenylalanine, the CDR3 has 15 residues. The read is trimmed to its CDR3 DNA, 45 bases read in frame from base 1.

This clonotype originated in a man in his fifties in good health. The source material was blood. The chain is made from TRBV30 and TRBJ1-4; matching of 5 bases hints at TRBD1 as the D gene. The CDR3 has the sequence CAWGTGHTTNEKLFF. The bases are TGTGCCTGGGGCACAGGTCACACAACTAATGAAAAACTGTTTTTT.